Presented here are 5 T cell receptor beta chains from one specimen sequenced in a study of blood T cell repertoires in COVID-19. This table comes from immunoSEQ multiplex PCR, and its TCRdb copy is limited to in-frame clones, with some not included. Seen here are 100,000 to 150,000 clones, around 87% observed once, and the top ten hold under 3%. Sequencing was performed on peripheral blood. These receptor sequences come from a man aged 50 or older with active COVID-19.

CDR3 sequence (DNA): TGTGCCAGCAGCCCTAGGACAGGGGGGCTGTCACCCCTCCACTTT. It yields the protein CASSPRTGGLSPLHF. V gene TRBV7-2 combines with J gene TRBJ1-6, with TRBD1 matching over 10 bases. The CDR3 totals 15 residues. Germline V lookup: CDR1 SGHTA, CDR2 FQGNSA. V lost 5 bases and J lost 10; bases outside the gene matches: 8. The full variable domain, in which reference TRBV7-2 and TRBJ1-6 provide the parts outside the CDR3, is GAGVSQSPSNKVTEKGKDVELRCDPISGHTALYWYRQSLGQGLEFLIYFQGNSAPDKSGLPSDRFSAERTGGSVSTLTIQRTQQEDSAVYLCASSPRTGGLSPLHFGNGTRLTVT.

The J gene is TRBJ2-1, the V gene TRBV20-1; 9 bases match TRBD2. This CDR3 has 15 amino acids. The V and J ends lost 3 bases and 4 bases, in that order; junction bases with no gene match: 7. Germline V gene data show CDR1 as DFQATT and CDR2 as SNEGSKA (reference sequence). The CDR3: CSASSPSGDYNEQFF. DNA of the CDR3: TGCAGTGCTAGTTCCCCTAGCGGGGATTACAATGAGCAGTTCTTC.

This clone was seen just once. The genes are TRBV6-5 and TRBJ2-1, with 8 bases aligning to TRBD2. Germline CDR1 reads MNHEY; CDR2 reads SVGAGI. J gave up 6 bases and V 8 bases, and 9 bases lay outside the gene matches. This CDR3 region has 14 residues. The CDR3, as DNA: TGTGCCAGCGCCTCGGGGGGGCCGGGCAATGAGCAGTTCTTC. Translation gives CASASGGPGNEQFF.

The J gene is TRBJ1-4, the V gene TRBV3-1 (or the pseudogene TRBV3-2), with 8 bases that match TRBD1. V was clipped by 6 bases and J by 8 bases; unmatched bases: 14. Germline V gene sequence: CDR1 LGHDT, CDR2 YNNKEL (reference sequence). The CDR3 totals 16 residues. The CDR3 region has the DNA TGTGCCAGCAGTAGGTCAGGGGGCAGGCCCAGAGAAAAACTGTTTTTT. Encoded protein: CASSRSGGRPREKLFF.

This clone was seen only a few times. This chain uses TRBV4-3 with TRBJ2-2; 16 positions agree with TRBD2. This CDR3 has 17 amino acids. Germline CDR1 LGHNA, CDR2 YSLEER. Losses at the gene ends were 3 bases for V and 4 bases for J; bases not matched to a gene: 2. The CDR3 DNA reads TGCGCCAGCAGCCAGGGACTAGCGGGGGGGCCCACCGGGGAGCTGTTTTTT. Protein: CASSQGLAGGPTGELFF.